These T cell receptor beta chains were read from a single sample in a study of CD8 T cells in Susac syndrome. TCRdb re-derived calls from the immunoSEQ multiplex PCR reads in MiXCR, one entry per CDR3 protein. The sample has under 250,000 distinct CDR3 sequences; about 94% are singletons. The sequenced material came from CD4+ T cells from PBMCs. Source of these receptors: a human donor with multiple sclerosis. CDR3s include the opening cysteine and the closing phenylalanine or tryptophan. A D gene is named only where the DNA matches it firmly. Clone size is not always given. Where it is, it says once, few, many or a class for expanded clones.

j_call,d_call,v_call,clone_size,cdr3_aa,cdr3_nt
TRBJ2-1,TRBD1,TRBV19,NA,CASRDRGGSYNEQFF,TGTGCCAGTAGGGACAGGGGGGGCTCCTACAATGAGCAGTTCTTC
TRBJ2-1,NA,TRBV28,once,CASSFWENEQFF,TGTGCCAGCAGTTTCTGGGAGAATGAGCAGTTCTTC
TRBJ1-2,NA,TRBV19,NA,CASSRRDTPGYTF,TGTGCCAGTAGCCGTCGGGACACCCCAGGCTACACCTTC
TRBJ2-3,TRBD1,TRBV7-2,NA,CASSFRDRGRRGTDTQYF,TGTGCCAGCAGCTTCCGGGACAGGGGGCGAAGGGGTACAGATACGCAGTATTTT
TRBJ1-5,TRBD1,TRBV5-1,once,CASSPWDRFMGYSNQPQHF,TGCGCCAGCAGCCCCTGGGACAGATTCATGGGATATAGCAATCAGCCCCAGCATTTT
TRBJ2-2,TRBD2,TRBV3-1,NA,CASSLAGGPPGELFF,TGTGCCAGCAGCCTAGCGGGGGGCCCCCCCGGGGAGCTGTTTTTT
TRBJ2-1,NA,TRBV15,NA,CATSRGFSEQFF,TGTGCCACCAGCAGGGGTTTTAGTGAGCAGTTCTTC
TRBJ2-3,TRBD2,TRBV29-1,NA,CSVAPTSGKDTQYF,TGCAGCGTGGCCCCGACTAGCGGGAAAGATACGCAGTATTTT
TRBJ1-2,NA,TRBV6-4,NA,CASSLAAGANYGYTF,TGTGCCAGCAGTTTGGCAGCCGGGGCTAACTATGGCTACACCTTC
TRBJ2-3,TRBD1,TRBV29-1,NA,CSVEAGQGTDTQYF,TGCAGCGTTGAGGCCGGACAGGGCACAGATACGCAGTATTTT
TRBJ1-6,NA,TRBV6-1,few,CASSPGGLGSPLHF,TGTGCCAGCAGCCCAGGTGGTTTGGGCTCACCCCTCCACTTT
TRBJ2-5,NA,TRBV9,NA,CASSVGQDLWETQYF,TGTGCCAGCAGCGTAGGACAGGACCTATGGGAGACCCAGTACTTC
TRBJ2-5,NA,TRBV12-3/TRBV12-4,NA,CASSLTFRETQYF,TGTGCCAGCAGCCTAACCTTTCGGGAGACCCAGTACTTC
TRBJ1-1,NA,TRBV20-1,NA,CSASRSRGGGTEAFF,TGCAGTGCTTCACGCTCACGGGGGGGCGGTACTGAAGCTTTCTTT
TRBJ2-1,NA,TRBV11-3,NA,CASLDGGGDEQFF,TGTGCCAGCTTAGATGGGGGGGGCGATGAGCAGTTCTTC
TRBJ2-2,NA,TRBV20-1,NA,CSARDRPDQNTGELFF,TGCAGTGCTAGAGATAGGCCAGACCAAAACACCGGGGAGCTGTTTTTT
TRBJ2-3,NA,TRBV20-1,NA,CSANKAQSSTDTQYF,TGCAGTGCTAATAAGGCACAGTCAAGCACAGATACGCAGTATTTT
TRBJ1-6,TRBD1,TRBV29-1,NA,CSVEDPGQGRSPLHF,TGCAGCGTTGAAGATCCGGGACAGGGGAGGTCACCCCTCCACTTT
TRBJ2-1,TRBD1,TRBV6-4,NA,CASSDRTGTSYNEQFF,TGTGCCAGCAGTGACAGGACAGGGACCTCCTACAATGAGCAGTTCTTC
TRBJ2-1,NA,TRBV12-3/TRBV12-4,NA,CASSPRPGPGQFF,TGTGCCAGCAGTCCCAGACCAGGGCCTGGACAGTTCTTC
TRBJ1-5,TRBD1,TRBV6-1,NA,CASSEGRPGQGAYSNQPQHF,TGTGCCAGCAGTGAGGGCCGGCCGGGACAGGGGGCTTATAGCAATCAGCCCCAGCATTTT
TRBJ2-5,NA,TRBV6-5,NA,CASSYSGQIQETQYF,TGTGCCAGCAGTTACTCTGGACAGATCCAAGAGACCCAGTACTTC
TRBJ2-1,NA,TRBV5-5,once,CASSLEGRDEQFF,TGTGCCAGCAGCTTGGAGGGCCGGGATGAGCAGTTCTTC
TRBJ1-2,NA,TRBV29-1,NA,CSVEESRVHTF,TGCAGCGTTGAAGAGTCCAGGGTACACACCTTC
TRBJ2-1,NA,TRBV30,NA,CAWGLGAGNEQFF,TGTGCCTGGGGACTGGGGGCGGGAAATGAGCAGTTCTTC
TRBJ1-1,NA,TRBV5-1,NA,CASSYLTGTGNTEAFF,TGCGCCAGCAGCTACCTTACCGGGACGGGGAACACTGAAGCTTTCTTT
TRBJ2-1,NA,TRBV29-1,NA,CSARRGNYNEQFF,TGCAGCGCCCGACGGGGAAATTACAATGAGCAGTTCTTC
TRBJ1-1,NA,TRBV29-1,NA,CSVVQALNTEAFF,TGCAGCGTTGTACAAGCCTTGAACACTGAAGCTTTCTTT
TRBJ2-2,NA,TRBV9,NA,CASNPRGGELDGELFF,TGTGCCAGCAACCCCCGAGGGGGAGAATTGGACGGGGAGCTGTTTTTT
TRBJ2-3,TRBD2,TRBV2,NA,CASSTSGTSTDTQYF,TGTGCCAGCAGCACTAGCGGGACTAGCACAGATACGCAGTATTTT
TRBJ2-1,NA,TRBV5-1,NA,CASSAVPGLEQFF,TGCGCCAGCAGCGCCGTCCCCGGTTTGGAGCAGTTCTTC
TRBJ2-5,NA,TRBV5-1,NA,CASSLGGGTLNLETQYF,TGCGCCAGCAGCCTGGGTGGTGGCACTCTCAATTTAGAGACCCAGTACTTC
TRBJ2-1,TRBD2,TRBV20-1,NA,CSAYISGGLGPDEQFF,TGCAGTGCGTATATTAGCGGGGGACTCGGACCCGATGAGCAGTTCTTC
TRBJ2-2,TRBD1,TRBV5-1,NA,CASSSPGQFTGELFF,TGCGCCAGCAGCTCCCCGGGACAGTTCACCGGGGAGCTGTTTTTT
TRBJ2-7,NA,TRBV3-1,NA,CASSQAVSIMAEQYF,TGTGCCAGCAGCCAAGCGGTCAGTATAATGGCCGAGCAGTACTTC
TRBJ1-1,TRBD1,TRBV20-1,NA,CSARAPTGGGTEAFF,TGCAGTGCTAGAGCCCCGACAGGGGGTGGAACTGAAGCTTTCTTT
TRBJ1-2,NA,TRBV30,NA,CAWAGRIGYTF,TGTGCCTGGGCAGGGAGAATTGGCTACACCTTC
TRBJ1-1,TRBD1,TRBV9,once,CASSPISQGAGTEAFF,TGTGCCAGCAGTCCCATATCTCAGGGGGCTGGCACTGAAGCTTTCTTT
TRBJ1-4,NA,TRBV19,NA,CASSIGGQTNEKLFF,TGTGCCAGTAGTATCGGCGGCCAAACTAATGAAAAACTGTTTTTT
TRBJ1-1,NA,TRBV5-1,few,CASSLAQGGTEAFF,TGTGCCAGCAGCTTAGCTCAGGGTGGGACTGAAGCTTTCTTT
TRBJ2-7,TRBD2,TRBV5-1,NA,CASSITSGVSEQYF,TGCGCCAGCAGTATCACTAGCGGGGTAAGCGAGCAGTACTTC
TRBJ2-3,TRBD2,TRBV5-1,NA,CASSLGLAGGPSTDTQYF,TGCGCCAGCAGCTTGGGACTAGCGGGGGGGCCAAGCACAGATACGCAGTATTTT
TRBJ2-1,TRBD2,TRBV5-4,NA,CASSRTSGRASYNEQFF,TGTGCCAGCAGCCGCACTAGCGGGAGGGCTAGCTACAATGAGCAGTTCTTC
TRBJ1-2,NA,TRBV7-2,NA,CASSLTLNRMTNYGYTF,TGTGCCAGCAGCCTTACCCTCAATCGAATGACTAACTATGGCTACACCTTC
TRBJ2-7,TRBD2,TRBV5-6,NA,CASSYTSDEQYF,TGTGCCAGCAGCTATACTAGCGACGAGCAGTACTTC
TRBJ2-5,NA,TRBV5-6,once,CASSLAGWRETQYF,TGTGCCAGCAGCTTGGCTGGGTGGCGGGAGACCCAGTACTTC
TRBJ2-7,NA,TRBV15,NA,CATSRGGSGPYEQYF,TGTGCCACCAGCAGAGGTGGTAGCGGTCCGTACGAGCAGTACTTC
TRBJ2-3,NA,TRBV18,NA,CASSPQRPGTDTQYF,TGTGCCAGCTCACCACAGAGACCCGGCACAGATACGCAGTATTTT
TRBJ2-5,TRBD2,TRBV5-1,NA,CASSPGLAGDATQYF,TGCGCCAGCAGCCCCGGACTAGCGGGGGATGCAACCCAGTACTTC